The 30 T cell receptor beta chains reported below all come from one sample, sequenced in a study of cytomegalovirus exposure and HLA in healthy donors (TCRdb year 2017). To prepare the library, the immunoSEQ multiplex PCR assay was applied. For the multiplex PCR, a mixture combining 60 forward primers for TCR Vbeta segments and 13 reverse primers for TCR Jbeta segments was used. TCRdb retrieved this table from immuneACCESS and kept in-frame rearrangements only. Not all clones are present; in checked studies, unresolved V genes account for under half, and no reason is known for the remainder. Within this sample are about 120,000 clones, with around three quarters of them counted one time only. The ten most abundant clones make up approximately 2.4% of the sample. Sequenced sample: PBMCs. The receptors were gathered from a female donor in good health and CMV-seronegative.

This clone occurred once. V gene TRBV9 combines with J gene TRBJ2-3; D is perhaps TRBD2 (6 bases). Per the germline V gene, CDR1 is SGDLS and CDR2 is YYNGEE. CDR3 length: 12 residues. The V and J ends lost 4 bases and 10 bases respectively, with 13 bases between them. This CDR3 reads CASSPLREAQYF. In nucleotides, the CDR3 is TGTGCCAGCAGCCCCCTGAGGGAGGCGCAGTATTTT.

The chain recombines TRBV6-1 with TRBJ1-4; D not certain. Trimming removed 8 bases from V and 0 bases from J, with 13 bases in between. The germline V gene has CDR1 MNHNS and CDR2 SASEGT. The CDR3 sequence is 15 residues long. The CDR3 DNA is TGTGCCAGCTCCCCTGGGCCTGCAACTAATGAAAAACTGTTTTTT. Translating gives CASSPGPATNEKLFF.

The chain employs TRBV9 and TRBJ2-7; tentatively, D is TRBD2 (5 bases). Trimming shortened V by 4 bases and J by 6 bases, and 14 bases separated the two germline ends. There are 13 residues in the CDR3. Germline lookup yields CDR1 SGDLS and CDR2 YYNGEE. The CDR3 DNA sequence: TGTGCCAGCAGCATTAGAGGGTGGAGCGAGCAGTACTTC. Its protein is CASSIRGWSEQYF. The full variable domain, with the rest looked up from reference TRBV9 and TRBJ2-7, is DSGVTQTPKHLITATGQRVTLRCSPRSGDLSVYWYQQSLDQGLQFLIQYYNGEERAKGNILERFSAQQFPDLHSELNLSSLELGDSALYFCASSIRGWSEQYFGPGTRLTVT.

The chain is built from TRBV18 and TRBJ1-3; TRBD1 might be the D (6 bases). This CDR3 comprises 16 residues. Germline CDR1 and CDR2: KGHSH and LQKENI. Deletions cut 6 bases from V and 4 bases from J, with 19 bases between. The CDR3 nucleotides read TGTGCCAGCTCGGCCTTGGATGGGGGCTCCGGAAACACCATATATTTT. Translated, it gives CASSALDGGSGNTIYF.

J is TRBJ2-3 and V is TRBV4-2; TRBD1 agrees at 9 bases. J lost 4 bases, V lost 4 bases, and 3 bases had no gene match. Germline V lookup: CDR1 LGHNA, CDR2 YNFKEQ. This CDR3 has 14 residues. The CDR3 here is CASSPGQGPDTQYF. The CDR3 coding sequence is TGTGCCAGCAGCCCGGGACAGGGCCCAGATACGCAGTATTTT.

The chain combines TRBV19 with TRBJ2-2, with TRBD1 matching over 7 bases. The junction had 2 bases not matched to a gene; V was cut back by 5 bases and J by 5 bases. CDR1 and CDR2 (germline): LNHDA, SQIVND (reference sequence). This CDR3 is built from 13 residues. CDR3 DNA sequence: TGTGCCAGTAGTCCACAGGGGACCGGGGAGCTGTTTTTT. It codes for CASSPQGTGELFF. Variable domain in full (rest from reference TRBV19 and TRBJ2-2): DGGITQSPKYLFRKEGQNVTLSCEQNLNHDAMYWYRQDPGQGLRLIYYSQIVNDFQKGDIAEGYSVSREKKESFPLTVTSAQKNPTAFYLCASSPQGTGELFFGEGSRLTVL.

The chain has TRBV18 and TRBJ2-5; D may be TRBD2 (5 bases). Germline lookup yields CDR1 KGHSH and CDR2 LQKENI. V was cut by 4 bases and J by 5 bases, with 20 bases left in between. This CDR3 contains 16 residues. The CDR3 nucleotides are TGTGCCAGCTCACTGGAAGGTAGCGAGGCTCGGGAGACCCAGTACTTC. Amino acid sequence: CASSLEGSEARETQYF. The variable domain in full, with the rest retrieved from reference TRBV18 and TRBJ2-5, is NAGVMQNPRHLVRRRGQEARLRCSPMKGHSHVYWYRQLPEEGLKFMVYLQKENIIDESGMPKERFSAEFPKEGPSILRIQQVVRGDSAAYFCASSLEGSEARETQYFGPGTRLLVL.

The rearrangement links TRBV9 to TRBJ1-3, with 9 bases identical to TRBD1. The germline CDR1 and CDR2 sequences are SGDLS and YYNGEE. V shed 4 bases, J shed 4 bases, and the junction held 6 bases outside the gene matches. CDR3 length equals 15 residues. CDR3 DNA sequence: TGTGCCAGCAGCACAGAAGGACAGGGGGGAAACACCATATATTTT. Translating gives CASSTEGQGGNTIYF.

As DNA, the CDR3 is TGTGCCACCAGCAGGGATCCGGGACAGGGGAGAAATCAGCCCCAGCATTTT. It codes for CATSRDPGQGRNQPQHF. The V and J genes are TRBV15 and TRBJ1-5; 10 nucleotides align to TRBD1. CDR1 and CDR2 (germline): LNHNV, YYDKDF (reference sequence). V lost 3 bases and J lost 4; bases outside the gene matches: 9. This CDR3 has 17 amino acids.

This clone has only a few counts. The chain joins TRBV6-1 to TRBJ1-5; D perhaps matches TRBD1 (5 bases). CDR3 length: 13 amino acids. Trimming stripped 8 bases from V and 8 bases from J, with 16 bases between. Germline V gene data show CDR1 as MNHNS and CDR2 as SASEGT. CDR3 region: CASVLTAREPQHF. The CDR3 bases are TGTGCCAGCGTATTGACGGCCAGGGAGCCCCAGCATTTT.

The rearrangement links TRBV29-1 to TRBJ2-4; D perhaps matches TRBD2 (6 bases). CDR1 is SQVTM and CDR2 is ANQGSEA in the germline V gene. This CDR3 has 13 residues. Trimming pared 6 bases from V and 0 bases from J, leaving 9 bases between. The CDR3 DNA follows: TGCAGCGTAATGCGGGGAGCCAAAAACATTCAGTACTTC. Translating it yields CSVMRGAKNIQYF.

The gene calls are TRBV27 and TRBJ2-5; D call uncertain. Germline V gene sequence: CDR1 MNHEY, CDR2 SMNVEV (reference sequence). The CDR3 is 8 residues long. Between the trimmed V and J ends, which lost 11 bases and 5 bases, there was a span of 3 bases. The CDR3, as DNA: TGTGCCGGCGAGACCCAGTACTTC. Translation: CAGETQYF.

About this clone itself: The sample carries other DNA sequences with the same CDR3. The chain combines TRBV5-1 with TRBJ2-7; 7 bases are a match to TRBD1. The junction had 7 bases not matched to a gene; V was cut back by 3 bases and J by 1 base. This CDR3 has 15 amino acids. Germline values: CDR1 SGHRS, CDR2 YFSETQ. For the CDR3, the DNA is TGCGCCAGCAGCTCGCGACAGGGTGAATCCTACGAGCAGTACTTC. Its translation is CASSSRQGESYEQYF. The entire variable domain, with the rest obtained from reference TRBV5-1 and TRBJ2-7, is as follows: KAGVTQTPRYLIKTRGQQVTLSCSPISGHRSVSWYQQTPGQGLQFLFEYFSETQRNKGNFPGRFSGRQFSNSRSEMNVSTLELGDSALYLCASSSRQGESYEQYFGPGTRLTVT.

The gene calls are TRBV7-9 and TRBJ2-2, with 13 bases that match TRBD2. This CDR3 has 16 residues. Per germline, CDR1 SEHNR and CDR2 FQNEAQ (reference sequence). V shed 11 bases and J 1 base; nucleotides not matched to a gene: 7. In DNA form, the CDR3 reads TGTGCCTGCCGAGGACTAGCGGGGGTGAACACCGGGGAGCTGTTTTTT. Encoded protein: CACRGLAGVNTGELFF.

This chain connects TRBV11-3 to TRBJ2-3; D possibly corresponds to TRBD2 (5 bases). The CDR3 is 14 residues long. V was pared by 5 bases and J by 2 bases, with 11 bases between. Germline assignment: CDR1 SGHNT and CDR2 YENEEA. The CDR3 is CASSPGSATDTQYF. The DNA of the CDR3 is TGTGCCAGCAGCCCAGGTAGCGCCACAGATACGCAGTATTTT.

This CDR3 is CASSLNTEAFF. For the CDR3, the DNA is TGTGCCAGCAGCCTAAACACTGAAGCTTTCTTT. This rearrangement joins TRBV4-2 to TRBJ1-1; no reliable D call. The germline V gene has CDR1 LGHNA and CDR2 YNFKEQ. The length of the CDR3 is 11 residues. Trimming removed 4 bases from V and 2 bases from J, with 2 bases in between.

The V and J genes are TRBV29-1 and TRBJ2-1, with TRBD1 matching 7 bases. V trimming: 4 bases; J trimming: 7 bases; junction bases outside the gene matches: 7. The length of the CDR3 is 13 residues. CDR1 and CDR2 from the germline V gene are SQVTM and ANQGSEA. The CDR3 here is CSVVMGQSNEQFF. The DNA for the CDR3 is TGCAGCGTTGTAATGGGACAGTCGAATGAGCAGTTCTTC.

The rearrangement joins TRBV11-2 to TRBJ2-5; D is perhaps TRBD2 (7 bases). The CDR3 totals 13 residues. Trimming removed 3 bases from V and 5 bases from J, with 10 bases in between. In germline, CDR1 is SGHAT, CDR2 FQNNGV. DNA for the CDR3: TGTGCCAGCAGCTTGGGGGGGGCCGAGACCCAGTACTTC. It encodes CASSLGGAETQYF. Variable domain in full (rest from reference TRBV11-2 and TRBJ2-5): EAGVAQSPRYKIIEKRQSVAFWCNPISGHATLYWYQQILGQGPKLLIQFQNNGVVDDSQLPKDRFSAERLKGVDSTLKIQPAKLEDSAVYLCASSLGGAETQYFGPGTRLLVL.

The chain has TRBV27 and TRBJ2-1, with D possibly TRBD2 on 7 matching bases. Germline V CDR1 and CDR2: MNHEY, SMNVEV (reference sequence). The CDR3 length is 15 residues. V shed 7 bases and J shed 3 bases, with 16 bases lying between them. CDR3 loop: CASTLRGGSYNEQFF. In DNA form, the CDR3 reads TGTGCCAGCACCCTTAGGGGGGGTAGCTACAATGAGCAGTTCTTC.

The genes are TRBV14 and TRBJ1-6; 7 nucleotides agree with TRBD1. From germline, CDR1 is SGHDN and CDR2 FVKESK. Trimming at V came to 0 bases and at J to 7 bases, leaving 3 bases not matched to a gene. The CDR3 length is 15 residues. CDR3 nucleotide sequence: TGTGCCAGCAGCCAAGAGGCAGGGGGGAATTCACCCCTCCACTTT. Encoded protein: CASSQEAGGNSPLHF.

The rearrangement joins TRBV6-6 to TRBJ2-2; 10 bases line up with TRBD1. This CDR3 comprises 16 residues. Germline V CDR1 and CDR2: MNHNY, SVGAGI (reference sequence). Trimming cost V 2 bases and J 0 bases; bases outside gene matches: 0. The CDR3, as DNA: TGTGCCAGCAGTTACGGGACAGGGGCGAACACCGGGGAGCTGTTTTTT. Its protein is CASSYGTGANTGELFF.

The J gene is TRBJ2-7, the V gene TRBV6-5, with 9 bases matching TRBD1. V was pared by 7 bases and J by 1 base, with 8 bases of the junction left unmatched. Germline loops: CDR1 MNHEY, CDR2 SVGAGI. This CDR3 region has 15 residues. The CDR3 region is CASNKGTGTSYEQYF. The CDR3 DNA reads as TGTGCCAGCAATAAAGGGACAGGGACTTCCTACGAGCAGTACTTC.

The chain carries TRBV10-2 and TRBJ2-1; D call uncertain. The CDR3 consists of 15 residues. The germline V gene has CDR1 WSHSY and CDR2 SAAADI. The germline V and J ends were trimmed by 6 bases and 7 bases, with 19 bases remaining between them. In nucleotides, the CDR3 is TGCGCCAGCAGAGACCCCGGTGGCAGGTTGAATGAGCAGTTCTTC. It codes for CASRDPGGRLNEQFF.

The chain carries TRBV9 and TRBJ2-7; TRBD2 might be the D (7 bases). The CDR3 consists of 15 residues. Germline CDR1 and CDR2: SGDLS and YYNGEE. Trimming cost V 0 bases and J 5 bases, with 15 bases left between them. The CDR3 coding sequence is TGTGCCAGCAGCGTAGAGGGGGGGTTCGGCCACGAGCAGTACTTC. Protein sequence: CASSVEGGFGHEQYF.

In its sample, this clone ranks as medium-sized. The chain links TRBV6-4 to TRBJ1-6; D may be TRBD1 (5 bases). The CDR3 extends over 13 amino acids. Trimming pared 8 bases from V and 11 bases from J, leaving 16 bases between. Germline V gene data show CDR1 as MRHNA and CDR2 as SNTAGT. The chain's CDR3 is CASRPGDSAPLHF. DNA of the CDR3: TGTGCCAGCCGTCCGGGGGATAGTGCACCCCTCCACTTT.

The rearrangement uses TRBV21-1 and TRBJ1-2; the table names TRBD1, a call not compared with the DNA. TRBV21-1 is a known pseudogene. The CDR3 extends over 15 amino acids. CDR3 residues: CASSKGGRGSDGYTF. CDR3 nucleotides: TGTGCCAGCAGCAAAGGTGGCAGGGGCTCCGATGGCTACACCTTC.

The V and J genes are TRBV30 and TRBJ2-1; a weak D match, TRBD2 (5 bases). In germline, CDR1 is GTSNPN, CDR2 SVGIG (reference sequence). The CDR3 contains 14 residues. The ends were cut back, 1 base at V and 5 bases at J, with 12 bases in the middle. CDR3 bases: TGTGCCTGGAGTGGCGGGTTCGCCCACAATGAGCAGTTCTTC. Translation: CAWSGGFAHNEQFF.

J is TRBJ2-5 and V is TRBV7-3; TRBD1 matches 8 bases. Germline CDR1 SGHTA, CDR2 FQGTGA. Trimming cost V 3 bases and J 6 bases; bases outside gene matches: 3. The CDR3 is 13 residues long. As DNA, the CDR3 is TGTGCCAGCAGCTTGGACAGGGCGCAGACCCAGTACTTC. Encoded protein: CASSLDRAQTQYF.

This clone was observed a single time. The chain joins TRBV2 to TRBJ1-2; 8 bases are shared with TRBD1. The CDR3 is 14 residues long. Losses at the gene ends were 4 bases for V and 1 base for J; bases not matched to a gene: 2. The germline gives CDR1 SNHLY, CDR2 FYNNEI. Here the CDR3 reads CASSVQGVNYGYTF. The CDR3 nucleotides read TGTGCCAGCAGTGTACAGGGGGTTAACTATGGCTACACCTTC.

V and J are TRBV6-1 and TRBJ1-2; D is unclear. With 2 bases removed from V and 3 bases from J, the gap between germline ends came to 16 bases. CDR3 size: 16 residues. Germline V gene lookup returns CDR1 MNHNS and CDR2 SASEGT. CDR3 region: CASSEWGEGIDYGYTF. In nucleotides, the CDR3 is TGTGCCAGCAGTGAATGGGGTGAGGGCATAGACTATGGCTACACCTTC.